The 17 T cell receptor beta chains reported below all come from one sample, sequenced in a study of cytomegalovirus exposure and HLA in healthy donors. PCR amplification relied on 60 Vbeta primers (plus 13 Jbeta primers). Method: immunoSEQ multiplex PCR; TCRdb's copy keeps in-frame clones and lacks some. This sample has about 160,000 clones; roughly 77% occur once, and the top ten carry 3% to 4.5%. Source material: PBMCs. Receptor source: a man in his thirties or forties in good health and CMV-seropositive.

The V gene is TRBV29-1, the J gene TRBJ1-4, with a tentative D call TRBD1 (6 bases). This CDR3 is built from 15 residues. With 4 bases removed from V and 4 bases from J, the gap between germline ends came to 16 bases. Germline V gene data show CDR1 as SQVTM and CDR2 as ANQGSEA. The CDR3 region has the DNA TGCAGCGTTGCCGCTGCGGGGGACATTAATGAAAAACTGTTTTTT. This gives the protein CSVAAAGDINEKLFF.

In nucleotides, the CDR3 is TGTGCCAGCAGCGCCCGGACTAGCGGGGCCTACGAGCAGTACTTC. This codes for CASSARTSGAYEQYF. The chain uses TRBV13 and TRBJ2-7, with 12 bases that match TRBD2. J was trimmed by 2 bases and V by 5 bases; bases with no gene match: 4. Looked up from germline, CDR1 is PRHDT and CDR2 is FYEKMQ (reference sequence). The CDR3 extends over 15 amino acids.

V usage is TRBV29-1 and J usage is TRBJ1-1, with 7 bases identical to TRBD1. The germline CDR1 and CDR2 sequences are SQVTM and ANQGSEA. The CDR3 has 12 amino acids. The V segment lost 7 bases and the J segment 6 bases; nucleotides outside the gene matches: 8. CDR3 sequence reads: CSAYLQGAEAFF. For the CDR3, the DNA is TGCAGCGCCTATCTTCAGGGGGCTGAAGCTTTCTTT.

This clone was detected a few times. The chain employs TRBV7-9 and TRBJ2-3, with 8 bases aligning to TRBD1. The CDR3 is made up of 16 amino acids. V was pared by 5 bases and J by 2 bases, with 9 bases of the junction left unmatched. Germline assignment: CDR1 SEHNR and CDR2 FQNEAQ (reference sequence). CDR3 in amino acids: CASSPRTGIPTDTQYF. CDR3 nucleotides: TGTGCCAGCAGCCCAAGGACAGGGATACCCACAGATACGCAGTATTTT.

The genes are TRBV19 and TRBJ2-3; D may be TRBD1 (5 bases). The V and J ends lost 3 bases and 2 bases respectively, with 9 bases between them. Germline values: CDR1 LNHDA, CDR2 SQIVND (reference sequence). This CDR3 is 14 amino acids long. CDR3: CASSMTEYTDTQYF. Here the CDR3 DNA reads TGTGCCAGTAGTATGACAGAGTACACAGATACGCAGTATTTT.

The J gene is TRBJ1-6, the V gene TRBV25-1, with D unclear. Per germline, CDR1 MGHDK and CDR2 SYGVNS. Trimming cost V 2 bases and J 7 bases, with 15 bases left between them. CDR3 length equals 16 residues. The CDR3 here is CASSEGREPINSPLHF. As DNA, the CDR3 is TGTGCCAGCAGTGAAGGGCGGGAACCCATAAATTCACCCCTCCACTTT.

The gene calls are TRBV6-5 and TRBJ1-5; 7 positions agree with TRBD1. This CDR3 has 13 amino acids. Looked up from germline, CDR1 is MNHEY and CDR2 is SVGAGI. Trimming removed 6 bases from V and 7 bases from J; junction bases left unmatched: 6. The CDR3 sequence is CASSDREEQPQHF. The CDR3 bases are TGTGCCAGCAGCGACAGGGAAGAACAGCCCCAGCATTTT.

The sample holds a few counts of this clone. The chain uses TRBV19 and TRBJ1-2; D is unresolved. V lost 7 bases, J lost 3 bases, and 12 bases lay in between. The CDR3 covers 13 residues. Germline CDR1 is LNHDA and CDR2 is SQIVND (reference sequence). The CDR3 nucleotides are TGTGCCAGTAATTTCGCGGCGGACTATGGCTACACCTTC. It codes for CASNFAADYGYTF.

CDR3 residues: CASSFGGRTGELFF. As DNA, the CDR3 is TGTGCCAGCAGCTTCGGGGGGCGGACCGGGGAGCTGTTTTTT. V gene TRBV7-2 combines with J gene TRBJ2-2; weak D call: TRBD2 (7 bases). Germline V gene lookup returns CDR1 SGHTA and CDR2 FQGNSA. The length of the CDR3 is 14 residues. V lost 3 bases and J 5 bases, leaving 10 bases between the germline ends. The variable domain in full, with the rest retrieved from reference TRBV7-2 and TRBJ2-2, is GAGVSQSPSNKVTEKGKDVELRCDPISGHTALYWYRQSLGQGLEFLIYFQGNSAPDKSGLPSDRFSAERTGGSVSTLTIQRTQQEDSAVYLCASSFGGRTGELFFGEGSRLTVL.

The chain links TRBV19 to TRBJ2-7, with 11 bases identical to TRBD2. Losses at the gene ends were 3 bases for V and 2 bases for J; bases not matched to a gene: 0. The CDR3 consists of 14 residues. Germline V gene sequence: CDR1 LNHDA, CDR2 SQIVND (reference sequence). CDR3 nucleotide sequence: TGTGCCAGTAGTATGACTAGCGGGACCTACGAGCAGTACTTC. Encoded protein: CASSMTSGTYEQYF.

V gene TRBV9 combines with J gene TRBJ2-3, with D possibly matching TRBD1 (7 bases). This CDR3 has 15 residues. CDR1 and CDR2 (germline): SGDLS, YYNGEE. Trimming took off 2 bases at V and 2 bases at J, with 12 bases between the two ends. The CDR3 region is CASSVTGTYTDTQYF. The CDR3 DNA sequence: TGTGCCAGCAGCGTGACAGGGACTTACACAGATACGCAGTATTTT.

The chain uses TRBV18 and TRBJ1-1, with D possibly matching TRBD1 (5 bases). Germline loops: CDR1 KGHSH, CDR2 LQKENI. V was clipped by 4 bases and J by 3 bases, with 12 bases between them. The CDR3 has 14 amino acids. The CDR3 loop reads CASSQQELYTEAFF. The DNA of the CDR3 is TGTGCCAGCTCACAACAGGAATTGTACACTGAAGCTTTCTTT.

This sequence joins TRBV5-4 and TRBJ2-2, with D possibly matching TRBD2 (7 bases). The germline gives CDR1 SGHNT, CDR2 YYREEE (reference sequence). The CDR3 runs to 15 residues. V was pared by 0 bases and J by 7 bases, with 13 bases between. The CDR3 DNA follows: TGTGCCAGCAGCTTGGGTGGGGGGGCCGACGGGGAGCTGTTTTTT. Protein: CASSLGGGADGELFF. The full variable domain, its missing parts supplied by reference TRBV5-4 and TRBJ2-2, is ETGVTQSPTHLIKTRGQQVTLRCSSQSGHNTVSWYQQALGQGPQFIFQYYREEENGRGNFPPRFSGLQFPNYSSELNVNALELDDSALYLCASSLGGGADGELFFGEGSRLTVL.

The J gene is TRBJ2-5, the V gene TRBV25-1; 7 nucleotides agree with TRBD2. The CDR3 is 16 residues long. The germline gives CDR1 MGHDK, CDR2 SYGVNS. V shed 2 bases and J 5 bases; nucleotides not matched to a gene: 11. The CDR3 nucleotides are TGTGCCAGCAGTGAACCGGGACTATCCTACGTGGAGACCCAGTACTTC. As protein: CASSEPGLSYVETQYF.

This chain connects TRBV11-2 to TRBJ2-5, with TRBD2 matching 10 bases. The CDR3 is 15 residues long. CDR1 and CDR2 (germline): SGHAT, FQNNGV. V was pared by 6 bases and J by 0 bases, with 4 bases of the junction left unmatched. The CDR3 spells CASRKAGGYQETQYF. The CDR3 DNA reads TGTGCCAGCAGAAAAGCGGGGGGGTACCAAGAGACCCAGTACTTC.

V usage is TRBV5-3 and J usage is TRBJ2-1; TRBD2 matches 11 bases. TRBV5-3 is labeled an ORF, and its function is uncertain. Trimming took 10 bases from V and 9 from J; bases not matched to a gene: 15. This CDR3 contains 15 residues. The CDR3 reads CASRGRLAGQREQFF. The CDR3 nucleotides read TGTGCCTCGAGAGGGCGACTAGCGGGGCAACGTGAGCAGTTCTTC.

CDR3 DNA sequence: TGCAGCGTTGAATATCCCGACAGGGGCCTCCAAGAGACCCAGTACTTC. Translating gives CSVEYPDRGLQETQYF. The chain links TRBV29-1 to TRBJ2-5; 8 nucleotides agree with TRBD1. The length of the CDR3 is 16 residues. V dropped 2 bases and J dropped 1; count of bases not matched to a gene: 9. Germline assignment: CDR1 SQVTM and CDR2 ANQGSEA.